The T cell receptor beta chain described here comes from a study of shared clonotypes between healthy human individuals. Study as a whole: There were three CD4 naive, three CD4 memory, two CD8 naive and one CD8 memory plates per donor.

V shed 3 bases and J shed 3 bases, with 15 bases lying between them. Germline CDR1 reads SGHTA; CDR2 reads FQGNSA. The CDR3 covers 15 residues. Study-wide points: With several donors compared, around 5.4% of naive CD4 clonotypes were shared.

Naive CD8 isolation took CD45RO-negative cells positively selected for CCR7 and excluded terminally differentiated effector memory CD45RA+ cells. Points on this clone: Antigen specificity is unknown.

Genomic DNA of every subset was divided equally among multiple immunoSEQ plates. In the authors' methods: Junction-only sequences without quality scores came from ImmunoSEQ, so filtering differed. This table comes from immunoSEQ multiplex PCR, and its TCRdb copy is limited to in-frame clones, with some not included. That table is the source of V, J and clone size, and D and trimming were worked out from the DNA. The sample carries around 1,900,000 clones, around 93% recorded once. Sequencing was carried out using naive CD8+ T cells from PBMCs. The sequence came from a man aged 18 to 29 in good health. Some clones in this sample may be carry-over from other donors' samples. The rearrangement joins TRBV7-2 to TRBJ2-7, with a possible D match to TRBD2 (5 bases). As DNA, the CDR3 is TGTGCCAGCAGCTTCAAGCGGCAGCTGCACTACGAGCAGTACTTC. Translated: CASSFKRQLHYEQYF.